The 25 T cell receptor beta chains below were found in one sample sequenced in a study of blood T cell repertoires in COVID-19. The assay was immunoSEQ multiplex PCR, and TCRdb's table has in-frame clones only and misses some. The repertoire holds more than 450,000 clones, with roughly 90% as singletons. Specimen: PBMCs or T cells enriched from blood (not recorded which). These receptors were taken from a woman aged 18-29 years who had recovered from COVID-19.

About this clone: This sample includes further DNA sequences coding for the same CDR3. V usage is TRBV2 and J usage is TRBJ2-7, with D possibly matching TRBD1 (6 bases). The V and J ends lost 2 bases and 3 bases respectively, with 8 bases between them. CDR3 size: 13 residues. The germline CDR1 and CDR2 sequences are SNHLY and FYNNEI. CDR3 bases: TGTGCCAGCAGTGAAACAGGGTACTACGAGCAGTACTTC. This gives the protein CASSETGYYEQYF. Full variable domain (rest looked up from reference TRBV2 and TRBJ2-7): EPEVTQTPSHQVTQMGQEVILRCVPISNHLYFYWYRQILGQKVEFLVSFYNNEISEKSEIFDDQFSVERPDGSNFTLKIRSTKLEDSAMYFCASSETGYYEQYFGPGTRLTVT.

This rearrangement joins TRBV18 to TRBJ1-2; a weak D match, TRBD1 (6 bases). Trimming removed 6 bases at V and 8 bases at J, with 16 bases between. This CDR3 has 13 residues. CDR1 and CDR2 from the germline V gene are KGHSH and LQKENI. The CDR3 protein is CASSPQGNRGYTF. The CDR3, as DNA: TGTGCCAGCTCCCCGCAGGGGAACCGGGGCTACACCTTC.

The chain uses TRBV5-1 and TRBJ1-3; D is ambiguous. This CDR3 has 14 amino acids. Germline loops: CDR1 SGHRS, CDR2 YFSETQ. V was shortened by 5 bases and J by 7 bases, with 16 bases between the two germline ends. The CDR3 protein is CASRVDPAGNTIYF. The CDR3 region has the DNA TGCGCCAGCAGGGTGGACCCGGCGGGGAACACCATATATTTT.

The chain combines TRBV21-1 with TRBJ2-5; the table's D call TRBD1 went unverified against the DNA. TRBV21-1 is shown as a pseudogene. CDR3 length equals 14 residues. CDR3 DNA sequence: TGTGCCAGCAGCATACAGGGGGTGGGGCAGACCCAGTACTTC. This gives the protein CASSIQGVGQTQYF.

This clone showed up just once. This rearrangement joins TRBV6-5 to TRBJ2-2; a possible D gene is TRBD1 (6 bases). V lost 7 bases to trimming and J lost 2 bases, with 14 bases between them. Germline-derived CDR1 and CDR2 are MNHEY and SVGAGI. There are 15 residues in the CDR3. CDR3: CASTPDSENTGELFF. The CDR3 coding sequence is TGTGCCAGCACACCGGACAGCGAAAACACCGGGGAGCTGTTTTTT.

This CDR3 reads CASSQATTAGTGELFF. CDR3 sequence (DNA): TGTGCCAGCAGCCAAGCGACTACGGCGGGCACCGGGGAGCTGTTTTTT. The chain employs TRBV7-9 and TRBJ2-2, with D tentatively TRBD2 (5 bases). This CDR3 is built from 16 residues. The germline V gene has CDR1 SEHNR and CDR2 FQNEAQ (reference sequence). V was clipped by 5 bases and J by 4 bases, with 17 bases between them.

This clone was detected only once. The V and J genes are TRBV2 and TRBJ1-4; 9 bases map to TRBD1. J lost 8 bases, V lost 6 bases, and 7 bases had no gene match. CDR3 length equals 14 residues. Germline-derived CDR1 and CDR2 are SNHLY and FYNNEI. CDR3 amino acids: CASSAQGAGEKLFF. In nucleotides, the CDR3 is TGTGCCAGCAGCGCACAGGGGGCCGGAGAAAAACTGTTTTTT.

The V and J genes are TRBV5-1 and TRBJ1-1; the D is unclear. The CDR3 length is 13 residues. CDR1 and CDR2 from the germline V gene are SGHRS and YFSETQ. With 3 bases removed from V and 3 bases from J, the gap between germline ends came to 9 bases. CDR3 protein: CASSSFGDTEAFF. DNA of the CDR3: TGCGCCAGCAGCTCCTTCGGGGACACTGAAGCTTTCTTT.

The CDR3 protein is CASSPLGDEQFF. Here the CDR3 DNA reads TGTGCCAGCAGTCCCCTAGGGGATGAGCAGTTCTTC. The chain links TRBV12-3 or TRBV12-4 to TRBJ2-1; perhaps TRBD1 as D (5 bases). V lost 5 bases and J 8 bases, leaving 10 bases between the germline ends. The CDR3 is 12 residues long.

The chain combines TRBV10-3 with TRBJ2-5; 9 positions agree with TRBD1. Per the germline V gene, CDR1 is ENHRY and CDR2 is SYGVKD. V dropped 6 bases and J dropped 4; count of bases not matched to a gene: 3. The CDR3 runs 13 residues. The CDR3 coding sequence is TGTGCCATCAGAGAGGGACAGGGAGAGACCCAGTACTTC. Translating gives CAIREGQGETQYF.

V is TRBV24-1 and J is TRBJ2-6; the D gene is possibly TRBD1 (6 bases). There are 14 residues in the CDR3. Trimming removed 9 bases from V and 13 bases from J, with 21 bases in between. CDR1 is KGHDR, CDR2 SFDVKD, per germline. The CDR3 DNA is TGTGCCACCCCTGGACAGAATATTGTCTCGGTCCTGACTTTC. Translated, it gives CATPGQNIVSVLTF.

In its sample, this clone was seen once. CDR3 amino acids: CASSRTGTNEDNEQFF. The CDR3 DNA is TGCGCCAGCAGCCGAACCGGGACTAATGAGGACAATGAGCAGTTCTTC. The chain has TRBV4-1 and TRBJ2-1, with 7 bases that match TRBD2. This CDR3 comprises 16 residues. Per the germline V gene, CDR1 is MGHRA and CDR2 is YSYEKL. J was trimmed by 5 bases and V by 4 bases; bases with no gene match: 11.

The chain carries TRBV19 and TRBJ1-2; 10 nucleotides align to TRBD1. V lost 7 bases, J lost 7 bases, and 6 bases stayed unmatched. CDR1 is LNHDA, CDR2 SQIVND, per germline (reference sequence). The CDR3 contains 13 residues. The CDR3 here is CASMRTGGLGYTF. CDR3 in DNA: TGTGCCAGTATGCGGACAGGGGGTCTTGGCTACACCTTC. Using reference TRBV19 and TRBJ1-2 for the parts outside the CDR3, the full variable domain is DGGITQSPKYLFRKEGQNVTLSCEQNLNHDAMYWYRQDPGQGLRLIYYSQIVNDFQKGDIAEGYSVSREKKESFPLTVTSAQKNPTAFYLCASMRTGGLGYTFGSGTRLTVV.

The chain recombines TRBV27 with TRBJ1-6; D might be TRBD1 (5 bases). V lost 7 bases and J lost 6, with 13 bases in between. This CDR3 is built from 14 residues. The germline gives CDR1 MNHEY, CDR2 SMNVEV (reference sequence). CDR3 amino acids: CASTAGRGNSPLHF. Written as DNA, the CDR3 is TGTGCCAGCACCGCGGGGAGGGGTAATTCACCCCTCCACTTT.

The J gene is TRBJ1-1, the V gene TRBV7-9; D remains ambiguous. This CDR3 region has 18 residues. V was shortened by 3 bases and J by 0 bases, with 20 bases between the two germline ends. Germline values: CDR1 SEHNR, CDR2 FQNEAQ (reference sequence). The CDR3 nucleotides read TGTGCCAGCAGCTTTGTCAGACCGGGGAGTAGGTTGAACACTGAAGCTTTCTTT. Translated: CASSFVRPGSRLNTEAFF.

The CDR3 sequence: CASSFPGGVLNGYTF. CDR3 nucleotides: TGTGCCAGCTCCTTCCCGGGGGGAGTGTTAAATGGCTACACCTTC. This sequence joins TRBV6-5 and TRBJ1-2; TRBD1 is a possible D gene (5 bases). The V end was cut by 8 bases, the J end by 6 bases, with 22 bases between. This CDR3 is 15 amino acids long. The germline CDR1 and CDR2 sequences are MNHEY and SVGAGI.

CDR3 DNA sequence: TGTGCCAGCAGTGAGGCTAGCGGGGATGATGAGCAGTTCTTC. This sequence encodes CASSEASGDDEQFF. The rearrangement joins TRBV2 to TRBJ2-1; 9 bases fit TRBD2. Germline loops: CDR1 SNHLY, CDR2 FYNNEI. The length of the CDR3 is 14 residues. Trimming cost V 3 bases and J 8 bases; bases outside gene matches: 5.

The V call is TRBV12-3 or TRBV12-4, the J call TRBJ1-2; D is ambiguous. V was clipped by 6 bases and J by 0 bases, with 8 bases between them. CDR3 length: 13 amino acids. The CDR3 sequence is CASSIQTNYGYTF. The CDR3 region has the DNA TGTGCCAGCAGCATACAGACTAACTATGGCTACACCTTC.

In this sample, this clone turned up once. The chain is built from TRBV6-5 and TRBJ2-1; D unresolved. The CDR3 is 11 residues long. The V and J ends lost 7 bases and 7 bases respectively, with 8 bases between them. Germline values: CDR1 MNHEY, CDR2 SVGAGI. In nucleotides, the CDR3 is TGTGCCAGCACCAACCAGAATGAGCAGTTCTTC. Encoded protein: CASTNQNEQFF.

This CDR3 reads CASSFREDVLEQYF. The CDR3 nucleotides are TGCGCCAGCAGCTTCCGAGAAGATGTGCTCGAGCAGTACTTC. The chain carries TRBV5-1 and TRBJ2-7; no clear D gene. The CDR3 runs 14 residues. The ends were cut back, 2 bases at V and 6 bases at J, with 15 bases in the middle. In germline, CDR1 is SGHRS, CDR2 YFSETQ. Full variable domain (remainder filled in from reference TRBV5-1 and TRBJ2-7): KAGVTQTPRYLIKTRGQQVTLSCSPISGHRSVSWYQQTPGQGLQFLFEYFSETQRNKGNFPGRFSGRQFSNSRSEMNVSTLELGDSALYLCASSFREDVLEQYFGPGTRLTVT.

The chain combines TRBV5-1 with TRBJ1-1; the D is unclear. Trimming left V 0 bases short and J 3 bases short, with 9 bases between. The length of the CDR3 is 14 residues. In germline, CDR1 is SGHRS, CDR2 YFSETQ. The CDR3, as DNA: TGCGCCAGCAGCTTGGCCGGAGATTACACTGAAGCTTTCTTT. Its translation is CASSLAGDYTEAFF.

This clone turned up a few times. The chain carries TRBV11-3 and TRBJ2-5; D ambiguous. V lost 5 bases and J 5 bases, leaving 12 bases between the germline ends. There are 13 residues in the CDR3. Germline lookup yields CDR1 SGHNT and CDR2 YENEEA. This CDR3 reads CASSNPEEETQYF. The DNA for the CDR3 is TGTGCCAGCAGCAACCCAGAGGAGGAGACCCAGTACTTC.

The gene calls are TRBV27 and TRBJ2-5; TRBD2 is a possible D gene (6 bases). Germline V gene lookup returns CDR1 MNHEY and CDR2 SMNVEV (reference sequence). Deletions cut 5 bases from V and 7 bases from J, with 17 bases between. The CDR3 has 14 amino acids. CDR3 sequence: CASSPSALLGTQYF. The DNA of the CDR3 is TGTGCCAGCAGTCCTAGCGCCCTACTGGGGACCCAGTACTTC.

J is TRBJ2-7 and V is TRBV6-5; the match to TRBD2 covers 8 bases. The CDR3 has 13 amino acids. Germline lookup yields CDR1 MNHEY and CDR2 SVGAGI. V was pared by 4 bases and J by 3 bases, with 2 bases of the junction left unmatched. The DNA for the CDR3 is TGTGCCAGCAGTTTTAGCGGGGACTACGAGCAGTACTTC. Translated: CASSFSGDYEQYF.

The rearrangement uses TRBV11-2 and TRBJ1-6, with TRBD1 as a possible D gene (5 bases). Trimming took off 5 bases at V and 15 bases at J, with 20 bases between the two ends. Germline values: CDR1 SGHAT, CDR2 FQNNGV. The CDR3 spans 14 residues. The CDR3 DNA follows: TGTGCCAGCAGCCGCGGGGCGAGTCCTAGGGACCTCCACTTT. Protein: CASSRGASPRDLHF.